This is a list of T cell receptor beta chains from one sample in a study of blood T cell repertoires in COVID-19. TCRdb's table, derived via immunoSEQ multiplex PCR, lists solely in-frame clones and lacks some. The sample has 150,000 or so clones, around 82% seen once. The material sequenced was peripheral blood. Receptors were obtained from a human donor with acute or convalescent COVID-19. The donor label of this sample is uncertain. The CDR3 runs from the conserved cysteine through the conserved F or W. Fields, in order: D gene, V gene, clone size, J gene, CDR3 DNA, CDR3 protein. A D gene is named only where the DNA matches it firmly. Only some rows state a clone size, as once, few, many or a class for expanded clones.

d_call: TRBD1; v_call: TRBV13; clone_size: -; j_call: TRBJ1-3; cdr3_nt: TGTGCCAGCAGCCACACGTGGGGGACAGGGGCTAAAACTGGAAACACCATATATTTT; cdr3_aa: CASSHTWGTGAKTGNTIYF
d_call: TRBD1; v_call: TRBV6-2/TRBV6-3; clone_size: -; j_call: TRBJ1-1; cdr3_nt: TGTGCCAGCAGCAAGAAGACAGGGGGATCAAGAGCTTTCTTT; cdr3_aa: CASSKKTGGSRAFF
d_call: -; v_call: TRBV27; clone_size: -; j_call: TRBJ2-5; cdr3_nt: TGTGCCAGCAGCCCGGCCGAGGCGGTTGAGACCCAGTACTTC; cdr3_aa: CASSPAEAVETQYF
d_call: -; v_call: TRBV12-2; clone_size: -; j_call: TRBJ1-2; cdr3_nt: TGTGCAAGTCGCCCCCGAGGGGGGGGGTACTATGGCTACACCTTC; cdr3_aa: CASRPRGGGYYGYTF
d_call: -; v_call: TRBV10-3; clone_size: -; j_call: TRBJ1-1; cdr3_nt: TGTGCCATCAACGCTGTAGTAGGGGGAACTGAAGCTTTCTTT; cdr3_aa: CAINAVVGGTEAFF
d_call: -; v_call: TRBV3-1/TRBV3-2; clone_size: -; j_call: TRBJ1-5; cdr3_nt: TGTGCCAGCAGCCAAGGTCCTCGGGCGGGCCAGCATTTT; cdr3_aa: CASSQGPRAGQHF
d_call: -; v_call: TRBV4-3; clone_size: -; j_call: TRBJ2-7; cdr3_nt: TGCGCCAGCAGCCAAGATCTAGCACAGGGCGACGAGCAGTACTTC; cdr3_aa: CASSQDLAQGDEQYF
d_call: -; v_call: TRBV7-8; clone_size: -; j_call: TRBJ1-5; cdr3_nt: TGTGCCAGCAGCTTAGACCCCCGGGGTCAGCCCCAGCATTTT; cdr3_aa: CASSLDPRGQPQHF
d_call: TRBD1; v_call: TRBV3-1/TRBV3-2; clone_size: -; j_call: TRBJ2-3; cdr3_nt: TGTGCCAGCAGCCCGCGTCAGGGGGCAGATACGCAGTATTTT; cdr3_aa: CASSPRQGADTQYF
d_call: -; v_call: TRBV10-3; clone_size: -; j_call: TRBJ1-1; cdr3_nt: TGTGCCATCAGGGACAGATCTGAAGCTTTCTTT; cdr3_aa: CAIRDRSEAFF
d_call: TRBD2; v_call: TRBV2; clone_size: few; j_call: TRBJ2-1; cdr3_nt: TGTGCCAGCAGTCTCACTAGCGGGGGGGCTGTGAATGAGCAGTTCTTC; cdr3_aa: CASSLTSGGAVNEQFF
d_call: -; v_call: TRBV13; clone_size: -; j_call: TRBJ1-4; cdr3_nt: TGTGCCAGCAGGCCCCCGGGGTCCTATACTAATGAAAAACTGTTTTTT; cdr3_aa: CASRPPGSYTNEKLFF
d_call: TRBD2; v_call: TRBV7-3; clone_size: -; j_call: TRBJ2-3; cdr3_nt: TGTGCCAGCAGCTCCGGCGCGGGGGGGAGCACAGATACGCAGTATTTT; cdr3_aa: CASSSGAGGSTDTQYF
d_call: -; v_call: TRBV7-9; clone_size: -; j_call: TRBJ2-3; cdr3_nt: TGTGCCAGCAGCCTCCACGGAGGGCAAAGGGATACGCAGTATTTT; cdr3_aa: CASSLHGGQRDTQYF
d_call: TRBD1; v_call: TRBV5-6; clone_size: -; j_call: TRBJ1-2; cdr3_nt: TGTGCCAGCAGCGGCACAGGGGGCAGCTATGGCTACACCTTC; cdr3_aa: CASSGTGGSYGYTF
d_call: TRBD2; v_call: TRBV7-9; clone_size: few; j_call: TRBJ2-3; cdr3_nt: TGTGCCAGCAGCTCCCGACTAGCGGGGCGGGATACGCAGTATTTT; cdr3_aa: CASSSRLAGRDTQYF
d_call: -; v_call: TRBV25-1; clone_size: few; j_call: TRBJ1-2; cdr3_nt: TGTGCCAGCAGTGAATGGGAGGGGATCGCCTATGGCTACACCTTC; cdr3_aa: CASSEWEGIAYGYTF
d_call: -; v_call: TRBV4-1; clone_size: -; j_call: TRBJ2-2; cdr3_nt: TGCGCCAGCAGCCAGCAGGGGCAGAACACCGGGGAGCTGTTTTTT; cdr3_aa: CASSQQGQNTGELFF
d_call: -; v_call: TRBV2; clone_size: -; j_call: TRBJ1-5; cdr3_nt: TGTGCCAGCAGGGATGGGCAAACTCAGCCCCAGCATTTT; cdr3_aa: CASRDGQTQPQHF
d_call: -; v_call: TRBV11-2; clone_size: -; j_call: TRBJ1-2; cdr3_nt: TGTGCCAGCAGCTCGAACCGGGGGTCCAACTATGGCTACACCTTC; cdr3_aa: CASSSNRGSNYGYTF
d_call: -; v_call: TRBV19; clone_size: -; j_call: TRBJ2-3; cdr3_nt: TGTGCCAGTAGTATAGGACTAGAGGGTCGGTTATACACAGATACGCAGTATTTT; cdr3_aa: CASSIGLEGRLYTDTQYF
d_call: -; v_call: TRBV2; clone_size: once; j_call: TRBJ1-2; cdr3_nt: TGTGCCAGCAGTGGAAGACAGGCCCATGGCTACACCTTC; cdr3_aa: CASSGRQAHGYTF
d_call: TRBD2; v_call: TRBV30; clone_size: once; j_call: TRBJ2-1; cdr3_nt: TGTGCCTGGAGGACTAGCGGGGGCAATGAGCAGTTCTTC; cdr3_aa: CAWRTSGGNEQFF
d_call: -; v_call: TRBV14; clone_size: once; j_call: TRBJ1-4; cdr3_nt: TGTGCCAGCAGTTACGGCGGGTCCAGTCGGGAACTGTTTTTT; cdr3_aa: CASSYGGSSRELFF
d_call: TRBD1; v_call: TRBV10-3; clone_size: -; j_call: TRBJ1-2; cdr3_nt: TGTGCCATCAGTGAAGGGACAGGGGTTAACTATGGCTACACCTTC; cdr3_aa: CAISEGTGVNYGYTF
d_call: -; v_call: TRBV18; clone_size: -; j_call: TRBJ1-3; cdr3_nt: TGTGCCAGCTCACGGGCAGGGATTAAGCAAGGAAACACCATATATTTT; cdr3_aa: CASSRAGIKQGNTIYF
d_call: -; v_call: TRBV4-1; clone_size: -; j_call: TRBJ1-6; cdr3_nt: TGCGCCAGCAGCCAAGAGGAAGGGGGAAGCTCCTATAATTCACCCCTCCACTTT; cdr3_aa: CASSQEEGGSSYNSPLHF
d_call: -; v_call: TRBV7-9; clone_size: once; j_call: TRBJ1-5; cdr3_nt: TGTGCCAGCAGCTCCACGGGGTACAATCAGCCCCAGCATTTT; cdr3_aa: CASSSTGYNQPQHF
d_call: -; v_call: TRBV25-1; clone_size: -; j_call: TRBJ1-2; cdr3_nt: TGTGCCAGCAGCCCTACAAGGGGGGGGAGCGGCTACACCTTC; cdr3_aa: CASSPTRGGSGYTF
d_call: -; v_call: TRBV30; clone_size: -; j_call: TRBJ1-4; cdr3_nt: TGTGCCTGGAGTGCCGGACAAGGGAGGAAACAAAAACTGTTTTTT; cdr3_aa: CAWSAGQGRKQKLFF
d_call: -; v_call: TRBV25-1; clone_size: few; j_call: TRBJ1-5; cdr3_nt: TGTGCCAGCAGTGACGACAGATATAGCAATCAGCCCCAGCATTTT; cdr3_aa: CASSDDRYSNQPQHF
d_call: -; v_call: TRBV5-1; clone_size: -; j_call: TRBJ1-1; cdr3_nt: TGCGCCAGCAGCAGACAGGATTCTAACACTGAAGCTTTCTTT; cdr3_aa: CASSRQDSNTEAFF
d_call: -; v_call: TRBV4-2; clone_size: -; j_call: TRBJ2-3; cdr3_nt: TGTGCCAGCAGCCAAGTGGGGGGTAGCACAGATACGCAGTATTTT; cdr3_aa: CASSQVGGSTDTQYF
d_call: TRBD1; v_call: TRBV9; clone_size: -; j_call: TRBJ2-7; cdr3_nt: TGTGCCAGCAGCTGGACAGGCTCGGACGAGCAGTACTTC; cdr3_aa: CASSWTGSDEQYF
d_call: -; v_call: TRBV5-1; clone_size: -; j_call: TRBJ2-7; cdr3_nt: TGCGCCAGCAGCTCCCGGGTCTCCTACGAGCAGTACTTC; cdr3_aa: CASSSRVSYEQYF